Sequencing of this TCR beta chain was carried out in a study of molecular identifiers for immune sequencing clone quantification. Study-wide points: Sizes of clones that are highly expanded could be underestimated (if identical TCR molecules share a barcode). Even with roughly 1 million naive cells present, spiked Jurkat TCR RNA from one cell was reportedly detectable.

This clonotype was counted ten times or more. No antigen is known for it. Bulk TCR libraries were made with methods that had been previously described and with listed TCR primers. TCRdb re-derived calls from the PCR reads in MiXCR, one entry per CDR3 protein. This sample has about 330,000 distinct CDR3 sequences, with 24% found just once. CD8+CD4-CCR7+CD45RA+ cells were sorted as naive CD8 T cells. Per germline, CDR1 MGHRA and CDR2 YSYEKL. The CDR3 is 16 residues long. The V and J ends lost 0 bases and 3 bases, in that order; junction bases with no gene match: 4. Sequencing was carried out using naive CD8+ T cells from blood, with Jurkat cell RNA spiked in. Subset described: FACS-sorted CD8+CD4-CCR7+CD45RA+ naive T cells. The chain combines TRBV4-1 with TRBJ2-3; TRBD1 aligns across 9 bases. The clonotype was recovered from a human donor in good health. Some libraries in this study had Jurkat cell RNA spiked in. The CDR3 DNA follows: TGCGCCAGCAGCCAAGATGGACAGGGGTGGACAGATACGCAGTATTTT. Protein product: CASSQDGQGWTDTQYF.